This T cell receptor beta chain was found in a study of glioma-infiltrating T cells after dendritic cell vaccination. V was shortened by 0 bases and J by 4 bases, with 3 bases between the two germline ends. Germline assignment: CDR1 DFQATT and CDR2 SNEGSKA (reference sequence). The CDR3 sequence is 11 residues long. Using immunoSEQ multiplex PCR, the repertoire was profiled, and TCRdb retains in-frame clones only, with some absent. The table lists around 73,000 clones, about four fifths of them singletons. The starting material was blood, obtained before dendritic cell vaccination. The V call is TRBV20-1, the J call TRBJ1-1, with D hard to call. The TCR originated in a human donor with glioblastoma. Here the CDR3 reads CSARDLTEAFF. For the CDR3, the DNA is TGCAGTGCTAGAGACCTCACTGAAGCTTTCTTT.